The 2 T cell receptor beta chains in this list originate from one sample, sequenced in a study of blood T cells in healthy people across ages (dated by TCRdb to between 2014 and 2017). Library method: 5' RACE. Sequencer: Illumina HiSeq 2500. The second PCR ran for about 6 to 12 cycles and used a J-beta primer mix along with a sample-barcoded 5' primer. TCRdb's own reprocessing of the public reads used fastp at Q25 and MiXCR and kept productive beta chains. Entries are consolidated by CDR3 protein sequence, retaining the most common genes and DNA. Counted in this sample were about 620,000 distinct CDR3 sequences; about 21% of them appeared once. More than 3% of the sample is held by the ten biggest clonotypes. The sequenced material came from blood. The receptors here all came from a man between 65 and 79 years old in good health.

This clonotype was picked up a small number of times. The CDR3 coding sequence is TGTGCCAGCAGCTTAATAACGGGAGGGGGCAATGAGCAGTTCTTC. Protein sequence: CASSLITGGGNEQFF. The chain employs TRBV7-2 and TRBJ2-1; 8 bases match TRBD2. V gave up 2 bases and J gave up 6 bases; unmatched junction bases: 6. CDR1 and CDR2 (germline): SGHTA, FQGNSA. This CDR3 is built from 15 residues.

The sample holds a few counts of this clonotype. This chain uses TRBV19 with TRBJ2-5; 11 positions match TRBD1. The DNA end is more similar to TRBJ2-1, so the J call may be wrong. This CDR3 spans 15 amino acids. CDR1 is LNHDA and CDR2 is SQIVND in the germline V gene (reference sequence). The CDR3 reads CASSAWTGGFDEQFF. CDR3 DNA: TGTGCCAGTAGTGCGTGGACAGGGGGCTTCGATGAGCAGTTCTTC.